This T cell receptor (beta chain) was identified in a study of regulatory T cells in long-lasting Graves disease. The time point is: newly diagnosed GD, antithyroid drugs for less than 3 months. After RNA was extracted from PBMCs, the TCR library was made from it. Library construction for TCR beta used iRepertoire HTBI primers and Arm-PCR of CDR3 regions. TCRdb used MiXCR to reprocess the multiplex PCR reads, holding one entry per CDR3 protein. This repertoire shows fewer than 650,000 distinct CDR3 sequences, roughly 15% found once; its top ten account for approximately 12%. At least ten counts were recorded for this clonotype. V lost 3 bases to trimming and J lost 7 bases, with 7 bases between them. This CDR3 has 12 amino acids. The germline CDR1 and CDR2 sequences are MNHEY and SMNVEV (reference sequence). This same sample was also part of a study on T cells in Graves' hyperthyroidism and ophthalmopathy. This second study says: Classification by a 13 V-J model distinguished ophthalmopathy from stable hyperthyroidism. Ophthalmopathy got predicted by the model a median approximately 6.3 months before its onset.

The sequence was collected from a man between 18 and 35 years old with Graves disease. The specimen was peripheral blood mononuclear cells (PBMCs), collected at new diagnosis, from a patient treated with antithyroid drugs. The genes are TRBV27 and TRBJ2-1, with D hard to call. The CDR3 sequence: CASSFFGNEQFF. In DNA form, the CDR3 reads TGTGCCAGCAGTTTCTTTGGGAATGAGCAGTTCTTC.